The present T cell receptor beta chain was sequenced within a study of blood T cell repertoires in COVID-19. TCRdb's copy holds only in-frame clones and misses some; the assay was immunoSEQ multiplex PCR. The sample lists approximately 65,000 clones, around 80% occurring once. CDR1 LNHDA and CDR2 SQIVND come from the germline V gene (reference sequence). The junction had 6 bases not matched to a gene; V was cut back by 5 bases and J by 0 bases. The CDR3 contains 15 residues. The sample taken for sequencing was PBMCs or T cells enriched from blood (not recorded which). The origin of this receptor is a woman aged 40 to 55 with acute COVID-19. V and J are TRBV19 and TRBJ1-2, with TRBD1 matching over 7 bases. The CDR3 protein is CASSASGGTNYGYTF. The CDR3 region has the DNA TGTGCCAGTAGTGCTTCAGGGGGAACTAACTATGGCTACACCTTC.